This TCR beta chain was sequenced for a study of graft-versus-host responses after intestinal transplantation. Study at large: Induction using anti-thymocyte globulin, followed by tacrolimus and steroids for roughly 3 years, was given to all recipients. Study-wide results and caveats: Early post-transplant HvG declines showed an association with peak circulating GvH clone levels.

Clones were sequenced by immunoSEQ multiplex PCR, and TCRdb holds only the in-frame ones, with some missing. The data show about 97,000 clones, around 90% seen once. Germline V gene data show CDR1 as LGHNA and CDR2 as YNFKEQ. The CDR3 sequence is 17 residues long. The junction had 3 bases not matched to a gene; V was cut back by 1 base and J by 0 bases. Comment on this clone: Antigen: not known.

Source: PBMCs, taken approximately 470 days after intestinal transplant. This chain links TRBV4-2 with TRBJ2-5; 12 nucleotides line up with TRBD2. This clonotype originated in a human patient who received an intestinal transplant, so some T cells may come from the graft donor. The CDR3 DNA reads as TGTGCCAGCAGCCAAGGGACTAGCGGGGAGTACCAAGAGACCCAGTACTTC. Residues: CASSQGTSGEYQETQYF.